This T cell receptor (beta chain) was profiled in a study of neurological immune-mediated disorders (dated by TCRdb to about 2019). About the investigation overall: Peripheral blood TCR-beta repertoires from patients with HTLV-I-associated myelopathy (HAM/TSP), patients with multiple sclerosis, and healthy controls were compared in the study using UMI-based sequencing. Alongside PBMC samples, the set of more than 80 TCR-beta libraries contained longitudinal samples, technical triplicates, and paired CD4+ and CD8+ T-cell subsets that had been sorted. The cohort comprised 68 subjects: approximately 15 HAM/TSP patients, around 34 multiple sclerosis patients and about 20 healthy controls. Results and caveats for the whole study, not just this receptor: TCR clonal expansion was highest in HAM/TSP patients and lowest in MS patients, with MS patients falling below even healthy controls. No identical CDR3 amino acid sequences were shared among expanded clones across subjects, suggesting private TCR-beta repertoires in all groups.

The CDR3, from cysteine to phenylalanine, totals 11 residues. The only DNA kept is the CDR3, 33 bases in frame from the first base. The germline V gene supplies CDR1 MDHEN and CDR2 SYDVKM. V and J are truncated by 11 bases and 4 bases respectively, leaving an intervening sequence of 10 bases. For sorted-subset TCR libraries, 1 million sorted CD4+ or CD8+ T cells were used. Peripheral blood underwent Ficoll-Hypaque density gradient centrifugation to isolate PBMCs, which were then cryopreserved in liquid nitrogen. The study also sequenced paired sorted CD4+ and CD8+ subsets from healthy controls, HAM/TSP patients and MS patients. This clonotype was counted at least ten times. It lacks a known antigen. Base quality data are lacking; no much larger clone is found one base away. To synthesize cDNA, template-switch 5'RACE was performed with a primer carrying a 10-nucleotide random unique molecular identifier so that each TCR transcript was tagged. Every sequencing run yielded over 160 million TCR-beta sequences covering 15-18 subjects. Total RNA was extracted with the RNeasy kit. TCR-beta VDJ regions were amplified with primers for the TCR constant region and the 5'RACE anchor, using the KAPA Real-time Library Amplification kit. Sample indexes and Illumina adaptors were added in a first PCR, and a second PCR then increased library yield. The roughly 650 bp TCR product was size-selected on a 2% E-gel SizeSelection system after Ampure bead purification. Before pooling, libraries had their quality checked on a Bioanalyzer, their concentration measured with Qubit, and their quantity determined with the Kapa Library Quantification kit. An Illumina HiSeq 2500 was used to sequence the libraries paired-end at 2 x 150 bp. To increase sequence diversity, about 25-31% phiX was spiked into each library pool. Concerning the study's data processing: Quality-filtered reads were processed with the UMI-based MiGEC pipeline, which removed over 75% of raw TCR sequences during error correction. VDJ genes were aligned to IMGT germline references, and each clonotype was defined by a unique CDR3 amino acid sequence together with V-J genes. Clonal expansion, Shannon diversity and CDR3 relatedness (CalcPairwiseDistances, ClusterSamples) were evaluated with VDJtools, and phylogenetic trees were built with CLCbio workbench. Using coefficient-of-variation modelling across technical triplicates, the study counted a clone as expanded if it had at least 8 unique UMIs. Using fastp trimming at Q25 and MiXCR clonotype assembly, TCRdb reanalyzed the public sequencing data and kept in-frame beta chains. A single entry per CDR3 protein holds the most common genes and DNA from its merged rows. Here the V and J calls rest on TCRdb's processing, not on the authors' analysis. The sample table records some 20,000 distinct CDR3 sequences; 12% to 15% of these occur just once. Clones ranked in the top ten supply 6% to 8.5% of the sample.

The chain links TRBV28 with TRBJ2-3; the D gene assignment is perhaps TRBD1 or TRBD2, with each matching 5 bases. The TCR comes from a woman aged 55-75 years with HTLV-1-associated myelopathy (HAM/TSP). Material for sequencing was CD4+ T cells from blood. The CDR3 region has the sequence CAAQGPDTQYF. The nucleotides are TGTGCCGCCCAGGGACCAGATACGCAGTATTTT.